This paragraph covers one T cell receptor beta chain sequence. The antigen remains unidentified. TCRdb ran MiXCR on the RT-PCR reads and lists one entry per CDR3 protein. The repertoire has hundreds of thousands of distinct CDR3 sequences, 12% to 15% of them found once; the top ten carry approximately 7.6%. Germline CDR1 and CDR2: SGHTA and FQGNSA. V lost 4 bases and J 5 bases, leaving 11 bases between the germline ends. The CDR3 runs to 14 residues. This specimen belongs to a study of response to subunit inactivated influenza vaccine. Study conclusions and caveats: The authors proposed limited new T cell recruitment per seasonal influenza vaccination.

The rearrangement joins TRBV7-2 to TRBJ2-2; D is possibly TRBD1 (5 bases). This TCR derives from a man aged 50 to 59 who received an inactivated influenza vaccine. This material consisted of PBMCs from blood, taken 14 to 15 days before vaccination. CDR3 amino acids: CASSWSRDTGELFF. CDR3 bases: TGTGCCAGCAGCTGGTCCAGGGATACCGGGGAGCTGTTTTTT.